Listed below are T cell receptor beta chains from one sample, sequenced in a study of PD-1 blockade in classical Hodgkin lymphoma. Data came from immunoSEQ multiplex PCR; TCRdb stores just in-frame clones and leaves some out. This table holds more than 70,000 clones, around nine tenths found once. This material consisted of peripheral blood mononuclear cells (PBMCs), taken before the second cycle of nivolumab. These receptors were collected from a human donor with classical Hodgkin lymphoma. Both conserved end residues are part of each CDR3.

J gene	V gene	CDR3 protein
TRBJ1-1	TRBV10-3	CAISERTVEAFF
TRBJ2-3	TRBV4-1	CASSQVVGSTDTQYF
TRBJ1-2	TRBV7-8	CASSLERWLGYTF
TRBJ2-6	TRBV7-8	CASSFPGQSNSGANVLTF
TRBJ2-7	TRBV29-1	CSVRSGQLEQYF
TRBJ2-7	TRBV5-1	CASSLDTGLASGEQYF
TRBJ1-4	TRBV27	CASGTGAYNEKLFF
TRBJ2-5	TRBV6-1	CASSEAPLGGQETQYF
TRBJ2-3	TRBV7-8	CASRPHRVTTDTQYF
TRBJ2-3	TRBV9	CASSVGGTDTQYF
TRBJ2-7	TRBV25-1	CASRDRYSYEQYF
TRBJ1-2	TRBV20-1	CSASILDGYTF
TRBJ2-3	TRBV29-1	CSAGRLAVTDTQYF
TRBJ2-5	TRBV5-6	CASSYWTSGRQETQYF
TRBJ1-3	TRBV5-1	CASSLVNAELGNTIYF
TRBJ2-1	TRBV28	CASSLGSPGNEQFF
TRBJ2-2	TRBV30	CACRVAGAHTGELFF
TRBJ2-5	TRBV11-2	CASSLASGSAQETQYF
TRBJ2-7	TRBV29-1	CSADQTGTSGTYEQYF
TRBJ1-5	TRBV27	CASSFSGGSNQPQHF
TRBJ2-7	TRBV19	CASSPTAHYEQYF
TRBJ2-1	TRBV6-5	CASSYSVLVGNEQFF
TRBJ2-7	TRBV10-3	CAIGHRRDSYEQYF
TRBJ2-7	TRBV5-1	CASSLGASGFSYEQYF
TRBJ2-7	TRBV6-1	CASSERAYEQYF